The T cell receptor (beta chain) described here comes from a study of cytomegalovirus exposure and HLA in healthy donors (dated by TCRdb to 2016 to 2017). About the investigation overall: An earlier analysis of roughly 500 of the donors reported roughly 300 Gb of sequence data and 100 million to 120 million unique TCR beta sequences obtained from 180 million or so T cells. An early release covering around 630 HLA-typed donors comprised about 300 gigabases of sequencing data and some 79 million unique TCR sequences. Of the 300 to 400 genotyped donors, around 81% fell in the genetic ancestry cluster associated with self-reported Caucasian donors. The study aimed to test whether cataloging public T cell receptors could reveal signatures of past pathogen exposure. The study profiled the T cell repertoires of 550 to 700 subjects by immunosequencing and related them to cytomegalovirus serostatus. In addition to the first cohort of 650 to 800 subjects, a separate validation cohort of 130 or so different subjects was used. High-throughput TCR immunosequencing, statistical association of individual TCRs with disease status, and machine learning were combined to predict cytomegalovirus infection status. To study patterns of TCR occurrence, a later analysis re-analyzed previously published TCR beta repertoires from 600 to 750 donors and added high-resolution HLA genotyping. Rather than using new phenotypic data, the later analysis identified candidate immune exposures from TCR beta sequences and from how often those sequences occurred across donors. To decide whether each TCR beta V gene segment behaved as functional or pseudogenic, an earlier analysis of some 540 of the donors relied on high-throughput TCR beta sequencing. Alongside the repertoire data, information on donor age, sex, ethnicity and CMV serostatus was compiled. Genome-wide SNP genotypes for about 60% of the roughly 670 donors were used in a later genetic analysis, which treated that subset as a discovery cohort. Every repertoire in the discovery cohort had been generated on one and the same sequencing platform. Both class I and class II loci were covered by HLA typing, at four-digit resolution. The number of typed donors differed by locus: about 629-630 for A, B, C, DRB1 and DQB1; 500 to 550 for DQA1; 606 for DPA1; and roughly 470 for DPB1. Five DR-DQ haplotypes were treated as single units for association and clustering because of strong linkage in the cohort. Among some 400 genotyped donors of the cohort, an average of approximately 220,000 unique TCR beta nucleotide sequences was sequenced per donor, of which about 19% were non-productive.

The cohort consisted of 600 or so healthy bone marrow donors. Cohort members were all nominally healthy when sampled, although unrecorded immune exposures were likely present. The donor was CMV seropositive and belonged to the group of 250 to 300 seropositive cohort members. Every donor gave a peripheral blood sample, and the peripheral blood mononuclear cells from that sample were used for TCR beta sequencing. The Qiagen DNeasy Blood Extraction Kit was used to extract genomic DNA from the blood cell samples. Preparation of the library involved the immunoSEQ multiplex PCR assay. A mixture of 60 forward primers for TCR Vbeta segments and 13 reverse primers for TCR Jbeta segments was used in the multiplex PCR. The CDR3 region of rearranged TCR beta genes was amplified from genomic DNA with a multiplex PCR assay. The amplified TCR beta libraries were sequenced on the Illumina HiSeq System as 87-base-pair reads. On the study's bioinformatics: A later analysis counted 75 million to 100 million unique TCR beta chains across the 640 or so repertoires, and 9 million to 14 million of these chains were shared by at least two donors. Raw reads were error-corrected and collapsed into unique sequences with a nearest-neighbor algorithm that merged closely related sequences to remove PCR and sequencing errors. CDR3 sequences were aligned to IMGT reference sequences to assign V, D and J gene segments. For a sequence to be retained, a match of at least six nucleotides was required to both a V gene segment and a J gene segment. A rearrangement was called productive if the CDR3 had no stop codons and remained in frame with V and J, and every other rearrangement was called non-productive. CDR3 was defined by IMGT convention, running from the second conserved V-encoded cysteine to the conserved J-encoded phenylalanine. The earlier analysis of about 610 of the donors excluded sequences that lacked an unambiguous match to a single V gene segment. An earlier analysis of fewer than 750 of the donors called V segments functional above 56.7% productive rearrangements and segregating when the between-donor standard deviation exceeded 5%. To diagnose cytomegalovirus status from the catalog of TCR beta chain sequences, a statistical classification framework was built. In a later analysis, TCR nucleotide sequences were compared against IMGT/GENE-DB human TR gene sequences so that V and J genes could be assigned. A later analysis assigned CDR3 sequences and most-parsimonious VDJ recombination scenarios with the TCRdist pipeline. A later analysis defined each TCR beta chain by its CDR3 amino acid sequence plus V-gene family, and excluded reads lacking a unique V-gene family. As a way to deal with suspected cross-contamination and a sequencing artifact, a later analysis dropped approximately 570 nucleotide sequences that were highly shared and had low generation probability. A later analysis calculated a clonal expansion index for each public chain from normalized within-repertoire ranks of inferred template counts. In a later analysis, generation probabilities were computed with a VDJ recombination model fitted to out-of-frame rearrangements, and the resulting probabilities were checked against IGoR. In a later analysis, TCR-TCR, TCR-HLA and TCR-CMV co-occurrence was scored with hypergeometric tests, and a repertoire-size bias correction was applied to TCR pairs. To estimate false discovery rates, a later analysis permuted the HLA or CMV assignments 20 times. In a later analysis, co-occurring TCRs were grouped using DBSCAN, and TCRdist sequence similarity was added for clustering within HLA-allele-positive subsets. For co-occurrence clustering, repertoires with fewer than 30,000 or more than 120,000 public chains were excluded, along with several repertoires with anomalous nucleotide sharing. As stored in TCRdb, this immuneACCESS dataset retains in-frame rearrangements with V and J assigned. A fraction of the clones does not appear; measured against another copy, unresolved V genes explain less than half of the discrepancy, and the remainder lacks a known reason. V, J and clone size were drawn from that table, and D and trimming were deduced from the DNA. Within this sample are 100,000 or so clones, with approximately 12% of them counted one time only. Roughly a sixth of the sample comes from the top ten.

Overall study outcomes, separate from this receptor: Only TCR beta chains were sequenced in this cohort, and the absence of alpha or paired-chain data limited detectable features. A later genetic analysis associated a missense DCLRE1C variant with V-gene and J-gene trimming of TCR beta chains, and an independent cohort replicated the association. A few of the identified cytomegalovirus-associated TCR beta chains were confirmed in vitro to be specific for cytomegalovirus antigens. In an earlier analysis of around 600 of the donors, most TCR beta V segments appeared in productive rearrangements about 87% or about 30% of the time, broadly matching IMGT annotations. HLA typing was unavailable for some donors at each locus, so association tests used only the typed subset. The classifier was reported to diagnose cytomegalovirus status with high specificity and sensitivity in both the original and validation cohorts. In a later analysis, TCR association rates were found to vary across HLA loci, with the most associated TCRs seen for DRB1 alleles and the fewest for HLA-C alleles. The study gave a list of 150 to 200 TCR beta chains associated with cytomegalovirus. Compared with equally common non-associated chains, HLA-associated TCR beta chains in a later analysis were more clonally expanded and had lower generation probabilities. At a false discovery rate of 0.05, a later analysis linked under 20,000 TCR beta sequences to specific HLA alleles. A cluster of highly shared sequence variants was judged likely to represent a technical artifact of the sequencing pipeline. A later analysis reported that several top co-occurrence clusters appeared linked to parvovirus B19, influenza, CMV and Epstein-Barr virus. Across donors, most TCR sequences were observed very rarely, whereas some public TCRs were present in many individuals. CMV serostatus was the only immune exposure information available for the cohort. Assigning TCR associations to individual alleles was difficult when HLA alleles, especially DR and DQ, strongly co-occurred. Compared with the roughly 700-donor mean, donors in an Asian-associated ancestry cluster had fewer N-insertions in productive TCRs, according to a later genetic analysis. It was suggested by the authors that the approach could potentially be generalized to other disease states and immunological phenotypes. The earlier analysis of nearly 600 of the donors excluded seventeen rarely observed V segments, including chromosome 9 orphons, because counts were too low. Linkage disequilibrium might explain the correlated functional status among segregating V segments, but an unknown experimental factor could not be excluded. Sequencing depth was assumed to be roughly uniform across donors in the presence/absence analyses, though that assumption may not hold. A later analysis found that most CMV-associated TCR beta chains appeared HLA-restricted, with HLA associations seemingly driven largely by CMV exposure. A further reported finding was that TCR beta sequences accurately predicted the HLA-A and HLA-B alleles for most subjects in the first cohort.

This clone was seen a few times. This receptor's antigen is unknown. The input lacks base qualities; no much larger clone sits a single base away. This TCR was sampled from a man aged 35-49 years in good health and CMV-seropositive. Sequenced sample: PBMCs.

The base sequence is TGCGCCAGCAGTCAATCGCTGCCGGAGGGCCCTTACAATGAGCAGTTCTTC. Its product reads: CASSQSLPEGPYNEQFF. The chain uses TRBV23-1 and TRBJ2-1, with TRBD2 as a weak D call on 6 bases. TRBV23-1 is an open reading frame whose function is uncertain. The V and J ends are trimmed by 0 bases and 4 bases, leaving 16 bases between them. From cysteine to phenylalanine, the CDR3 is 17 amino acids long. Only the CDR3 DNA is retained, 51 bases long and in frame from the first base.